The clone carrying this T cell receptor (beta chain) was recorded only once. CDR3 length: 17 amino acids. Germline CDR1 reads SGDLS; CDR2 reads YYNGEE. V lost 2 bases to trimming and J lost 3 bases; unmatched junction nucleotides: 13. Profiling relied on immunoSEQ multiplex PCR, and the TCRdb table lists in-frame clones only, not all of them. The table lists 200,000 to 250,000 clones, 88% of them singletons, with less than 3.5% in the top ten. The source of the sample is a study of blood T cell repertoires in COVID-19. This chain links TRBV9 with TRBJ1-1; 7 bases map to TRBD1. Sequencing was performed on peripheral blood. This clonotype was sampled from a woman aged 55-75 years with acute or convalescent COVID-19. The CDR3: CASSVDREANRDTEAFF. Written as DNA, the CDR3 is TGTGCCAGCAGCGTCGACAGGGAGGCAAATAGGGACACTGAAGCTTTCTTT.